A single sample is the source of the 7 T cell receptor beta chains below, sequenced in a study of blood T cell repertoires in COVID-19. Only in-frame clones appear in the TCRdb table, and some are missing; sequencing was by immunoSEQ multiplex PCR. In the table there are 180,000 or so clones, around 76% of which are singletons. The sequencing input was peripheral blood. The receptors originated from a woman in her seventies with acute or convalescent COVID-19.

The chain employs TRBV21-1 and TRBJ1-2. TRBV21-1 is noted as a pseudogene. The CDR3 consists of 15 residues. The CDR3 loop reads CASYRGGRGNYGYTF. In DNA, the CDR3 is TGTGCCAGCTATCGGGGGGGCAGGGGGAACTATGGCTACACCTTC.

The rearrangement links TRBV4-3 to TRBJ1-4; 8 positions match TRBD1. Germline V gene data show CDR1 as LGHNA and CDR2 as YSLEER. The V gene end was trimmed by 0 bases and the J gene end by 7 bases; junction bases not matched to a gene: 4. The CDR3 is made up of 15 amino acids. The CDR3 nucleotides are TGCGCCAGCAGCCAAGATAGGACAGGGAGTGAAAAACTGTTTTTT. Protein sequence: CASSQDRTGSEKLFF.

This clone was seen once. This chain connects TRBV7-2 to TRBJ1-1; 9 bases are shared with TRBD1. The CDR3 loop spans 15 amino acids. V gave up 2 bases and J gave up 3 bases; unmatched junction bases: 4. Germline values: CDR1 SGHTA, CDR2 FQGNSA. Here the CDR3 reads CASSLTTGGDTEAFF. CDR3 DNA sequence: TGTGCCAGCAGCTTAACCACAGGGGGCGACACTGAAGCTTTCTTT.

This clone was seen a single time. The CDR3, as DNA: TGTGCCAGCAGGACTAGCGGATACAATGAGCAGTTCTTC. Its translation: CASRTSGYNEQFF. The genes are TRBV28 and TRBJ2-1, with 9 bases identical to TRBD2. The length of the CDR3 is 13 residues. The J segment lost 4 bases and the V segment lost 6 bases, leaving 1 base of the junction unmatched. CDR1 and CDR2 (germline): MDHEN, SYDVKM.

The rearrangement links TRBV28 to TRBJ1-5, with D possibly being TRBD1 (5 bases). Deletions cut 7 bases from V and 6 bases from J, with 13 bases between. The CDR3 is made up of 13 amino acids. CDR1 and CDR2 from the germline V gene are MDHEN and SYDVKM. The chain's CDR3 is CASTSQGSQPQHF. The CDR3 DNA follows: TGTGCCAGCACTTCTCAGGGAAGTCAGCCCCAGCATTTT.

The chain couples TRBV29-1 to TRBJ1-2; TRBD1 matches at 8 bases. The germline gives CDR1 SQVTM, CDR2 ANQGSEA. This CDR3 contains 16 residues. The CDR3 region is CSSEGGGTGLAYGYTF. Written as DNA, the CDR3 is TGCTCATCTGAAGGCGGCGGGACAGGTCTTGCCTATGGCTACACCTTC.

The chain uses TRBV5-1 and TRBJ2-7, with 10 bases matching TRBD2. V lost 6 bases, J lost 4 bases, and 13 bases stayed unmatched. CDR3 size: 16 residues. CDR1 and CDR2 (germline): SGHRS, YFSETQ. The CDR3 sequence: CASTNLPSGRGYEQYF. The CDR3 nucleotides read TGCGCCAGCACCAACCTGCCTAGCGGGAGAGGTTACGAGCAGTACTTC.